This TCR beta chain was found in a study of Ad26.COV2.S vaccination and SARS-CoV-2 variants. In the study overall: Sample donor was a member of the COV1001 Ad26.COV2.S trial arm. Ad26.COV2.S shots went into the muscle once or twice, 56 days apart. Study observations and caveats: Vaccine recipients showed a spike-specific TCR breadth that was higher than in placebo recipients.

Specified treatment: approximately 18 received Ad26.COV2.S at low or high dose, single or two shots; 5 received placebo; per-sample allocation not given. Sampling occurred on day 63 after the first vaccine or placebo injection. The vaccine delivered Wuhan-strain SARS-CoV-2 spike through an Ad26 vector. The germline gives CDR1 SGHRS, CDR2 YFSETQ. The CDR3 contains 16 residues. The V and J ends lost 2 bases and 5 bases, in that order; junction bases with no gene match: 5. A remark on this clone: Its antigen is as yet unknown.

Using immunoSEQ multiplex PCR, the repertoire was profiled, and TCRdb retains in-frame clones only, with some absent. The sample includes about 350,000 clones, 65% to 90% of them seen just once. The gene calls are TRBV5-1 and TRBJ2-3, with 13 bases aligning to TRBD2. The source is a person aged 18-65 years who received the Ad26.COV2.S COVID-19 vaccine or a placebo. Sequences were derived from peripheral blood, sampled in a trial of Ad26.COV2.S vaccine versus placebo. The CDR3: CASSLRLAGGLDTQYF. As DNA, the CDR3 is TGCGCCAGCAGCTTACGACTAGCGGGGGGACTAGATACGCAGTATTTT.